This T cell receptor beta chain stems from a study of cytomegalovirus exposure and HLA in healthy donors. Germline loops: CDR1 LGHNT, CDR2 FRNRAP. V gave up 7 bases and J gave up 1 base, with 15 bases separating them. The length of the CDR3 is 15 residues. Profiled with immunoSEQ multiplex PCR; TCRdb holds only in-frame clones, not every one. This sample has 150,000 to 200,000 clones, with approximately 90% found just once. The specimen was PBMCs. This chain joins TRBV12-5 and TRBJ2-3; a possible D gene is TRBD1 (6 bases). The source is a young woman in good health and CMV-seronegative. CDR3 coding DNA: TGTGCTAGTGCCCCAGGGGCCTCTGGCACAGATACGCAGTATTTT. Translation: CASAPGASGTDTQYF.